This passage covers 10 T cell receptor beta chains from one sample sequenced in a study of cytomegalovirus exposure and HLA in healthy donors. Assay used: immunoSEQ multiplex PCR; TCRdb lists only in-frame clones, some missing. The sample lists tens of thousands of clones, 96% occurring once. The source material was PBMCs. The origin of the receptors is a woman younger than 30 in good health and CMV-seronegative.

V usage is TRBV9 and J usage is TRBJ2-3; D possibly corresponds to TRBD2 (6 bases). Per the germline V gene, CDR1 is SGDLS and CDR2 is YYNGEE. The CDR3 contains 16 residues. V was cut by 0 bases and J by 0 bases, with 11 bases left in between. The CDR3 DNA follows: TGTGCCAGCAGCGTAGAAGGAGGGGTGAGCACAGATACGCAGTATTTT. As protein: CASSVEGGVSTDTQYF. The full variable domain, with the rest looked up from reference TRBV9 and TRBJ2-3, is DSGVTQTPKHLITATGQRVTLRCSPRSGDLSVYWYQQSLDQGLQFLIQYYNGEERAKGNILERFSAQQFPDLHSELNLSSLELGDSALYFCASSVEGGVSTDTQYFGPGTRLTVL.

The V and J genes are TRBV5-4 and TRBJ2-3; TRBD2 agrees at 16 bases. The CDR3 is 16 amino acids. From germline, CDR1 is SGHNT and CDR2 YYREEE (reference sequence). V shed 0 bases and J 7 bases; nucleotides not matched to a gene: 2. The CDR3 sequence is CASSLGGLAGGNTQYF. The CDR3 DNA is TGTGCCAGCAGCTTGGGGGGACTAGCGGGAGGGAATACGCAGTATTTT.

V usage is TRBV21-1 and J usage is TRBJ1-2; TRBD1, as called in the table, went unchecked against the DNA. TRBV21-1 is classified as a pseudogene. There are 17 residues in the CDR3. CDR3 protein: CASSKGQGANSKYGYTF. The CDR3 DNA reads TGTGCCAGCAGCAAGGGACAGGGGGCGAACTCGAAGTATGGCTACACCTTC.

V usage is TRBV11-3 and J usage is TRBJ2-5; 7 bases fit TRBD1. Germline V lookup: CDR1 SGHNT, CDR2 YENEEA. This CDR3 is built from 13 residues. V shed 6 bases and J 3 bases; nucleotides not matched to a gene: 4. The chain's CDR3 is CASRAGTEETQYF. CDR3 in DNA: TGTGCCAGCAGGGCCGGGACAGAAGAGACCCAGTACTTC.

The V and J genes are TRBV10-3 and TRBJ2-7, with a weak D call TRBD1 (5 bases). Trimming shortened V by 0 bases and J by 2 bases, and 8 bases separated the two germline ends. Germline CDR1 and CDR2: ENHRY and SYGVKD. The CDR3 is 14 amino acids. The CDR3 sequence is CAISESAGTYEQYF. The DNA for the CDR3 is TGTGCCATCAGTGAGTCGGCAGGGACCTACGAGCAGTACTTC.

The rearrangement uses TRBV5-1 and TRBJ2-3; D might be TRBD1 (6 bases). The germline V gene has CDR1 SGHRS and CDR2 YFSETQ. Trimming pared 0 bases from V and 4 bases from J, leaving 9 bases between. The CDR3 sequence is 14 residues long. The CDR3 region is CASSLAQGPDTQYF. CDR3 sequence (DNA): TGCGCCAGCAGCTTGGCTCAGGGGCCAGATACGCAGTATTTT.

The V gene is TRBV19, the J gene TRBJ2-1; 10 nucleotides align to TRBD2. Germline V lookup: CDR1 LNHDA, CDR2 SQIVND (reference sequence). The CDR3 is made up of 16 amino acids. Germline trimming cut 3 bases from V and 8 bases from J; bases unmatched to any gene: 10. The CDR3 DNA reads TGTGCCAGTAGTATGGGGCTAGCGGGGGCCGGGGATGAGCAGTTCTTC. This encodes CASSMGLAGAGDEQFF. Together with reference TRBV19 and TRBJ2-1, the CDR3 gives the full variable domain: DGGITQSPKYLFRKEGQNVTLSCEQNLNHDAMYWYRQDPGQGLRLIYYSQIVNDFQKGDIAEGYSVSREKKESFPLTVTSAQKNPTAFYLCASSMGLAGAGDEQFFGPGTRLTVL.

A single count supports this clone. This rearrangement joins TRBV7-6 to TRBJ2-5; the match to TRBD2 covers 10 bases. J was trimmed by 1 base and V by 4 bases; bases with no gene match: 6. The CDR3 runs to 16 residues. Germline V gene lookup returns CDR1 SGHVS and CDR2 FNYEAQ. CDR3 residues: CASSSKRGGPQETQYF. Written as DNA, the CDR3 is TGTGCCAGCAGCTCAAAGCGGGGGGGGCCCCAAGAGACCCAGTACTTC.

This clone was detected once. The chain links TRBV29-1 to TRBJ2-7; 7 bases agree with TRBD1. This CDR3 is 13 amino acids long. V was clipped by 4 bases and J by 1 base; unmatched bases: 4. From germline, CDR1 is SQVTM and CDR2 ANQGSEA. This CDR3 is CSVVGGQSYEQYF. The CDR3 DNA reads TGCAGCGTTGTTGGGGGACAGTCCTACGAGCAGTACTTC.

This rearrangement joins TRBV25-1 to TRBJ2-1; a weak D match, TRBD2 (5 bases). Trimming shortened V by 7 bases and J by 10 bases, and 14 bases separated the two germline ends. Per the germline V gene, CDR1 is MGHDK and CDR2 is SYGVNS. This CDR3 contains 12 residues. The CDR3 coding sequence is TGTGCCAGCAACCTACTGCCGGGGGAGCAGTTCTTC. Translated: CASNLLPGEQFF.